The next 32 T cell receptor beta chains were all read from a single sample in a study of blood T cell repertoires in COVID-19. Clones were read by immunoSEQ multiplex PCR, and TCRdb kept only the in-frame ones, dropping some. The sample includes tens of thousands of clones, around 87% of them seen just once. The sequencing sample was made of peripheral blood. Source of these receptors: a male donor with acute or convalescent COVID-19.

The CDR3 region has the DNA TGTGCCAGTAGTATATTTGGGGGGAACACAGATACGCAGTATTTT. Translating gives CASSIFGGNTDTQYF. V usage is TRBV19 and J usage is TRBJ2-3; the D gene is possibly TRBD2 (6 bases). The CDR3 sequence is 15 residues long. Germline CDR1 is LNHDA and CDR2 is SQIVND (reference sequence). Between the trimmed V and J ends, which lost 2 bases and 2 bases, there was a span of 11 bases.

This clone has only one observation. This CDR3 reads CSVLQGGSTEAFF. CDR3 nucleotides: TGCAGCGTCTTACAGGGGGGGAGCACTGAAGCTTTCTTT. The chain joins TRBV29-1 to TRBJ1-1; 8 bases line up with TRBD1. Unmatched junction bases numbered 7, after V lost 6 bases and J lost 4 bases. The V gene's germline CDR1 is SQVTM and CDR2 ANQGSEA. The CDR3 is 13 amino acids.

The rearrangement joins TRBV6-1 to TRBJ1-3, with a possible D match to TRBD1 (5 bases). V was cut by 1 base and J by 1 base, with 5 bases left in between. Germline values: CDR1 MNHNS, CDR2 SASEGT. This CDR3 has 14 residues. CDR3 in DNA: TGTGCCAGCAGTGAAGGGACATCTGGAAACACCATATATTTT. Protein: CASSEGTSGNTIYF.

This chain joins TRBV6-2 or TRBV6-3 and TRBJ1-5; 7 positions agree with TRBD1. The junction had 11 bases not matched to a gene; V was cut back by 6 bases and J by 3 bases. The germline V gene has CDR1 MNHEY and CDR2 SVGEGT. The CDR3 is 16 amino acids. This CDR3 reads CASSPGTEGLNQPQHF. In DNA, the CDR3 is TGTGCCAGCAGCCCCGGGACAGAGGGCCTCAATCAGCCCCAGCATTTT.

The sample holds a few counts of this clone. The chain is built from TRBV27 and TRBJ2-5, with a tentative D call TRBD2 (7 bases). CDR3 length: 15 residues. From germline, CDR1 is MNHEY and CDR2 SMNVEV (reference sequence). V was shortened by 3 bases and J by 5 bases, with 16 bases between the two germline ends. CDR3 in amino acids: CASSLAGAGIETQYF. DNA for the CDR3: TGTGCCAGCAGTTTGGCGGGGGCCGGGATCGAGACCCAGTACTTC.

The chain has TRBV6-5 and TRBJ2-7, with D possibly being TRBD1 (6 bases). The CDR3 runs 13 residues. Germline V CDR1 and CDR2: MNHEY, SVGAGI. V was pared by 4 bases and J by 2 bases, with 9 bases between. The CDR3 loop reads CASSLDSPYEQYF. The CDR3 DNA sequence: TGTGCCAGCAGTTTGGACAGCCCCTACGAGCAGTACTTC.

This sequence joins TRBV2 and TRBJ2-3; 15 bases are shared with TRBD2. The V gene's germline CDR1 is SNHLY and CDR2 FYNNEI. V dropped 10 bases and J dropped 0; count of bases not matched to a gene: 11. This CDR3 spans 18 amino acids. The CDR3, as DNA: TGTGCCACCCCAGGGACTAGCGGGGGGTCCCCTAGCACAGATACGCAGTATTTT. This codes for CATPGTSGGSPSTDTQYF.

This rearrangement joins TRBV6-1 to TRBJ1-1, with 10 bases that match TRBD1. Germline-derived CDR1 and CDR2 are MNHNS and SASEGT. V was clipped by 4 bases and J by 5 bases; unmatched bases: 10. CDR3 length: 16 amino acids. Here the CDR3 DNA reads TGTGCCAGCAGTGCTATGGACAGGGGGTTTAAAACTGAAGCTTTCTTT. It codes for CASSAMDRGFKTEAFF.

The rearrangement links TRBV5-5 to TRBJ2-2, with TRBD2 matching 8 bases. The germline gives CDR1 SGHKS, CDR2 YYEKEE (reference sequence). The J segment lost 3 bases and the V segment lost 1 base, leaving 5 bases of the junction unmatched. This CDR3 is 16 amino acids long. In nucleotides, the CDR3 is TGTGCCAGCAGCTTGTTTGGGACTAGAGACACCGGGGAGCTGTTTTTT. This codes for CASSLFGTRDTGELFF.

This clone was detected once. V gene TRBV10-3 combines with J gene TRBJ2-3; no reliable D call. Germline assignment: CDR1 ENHRY and CDR2 SYGVKD. V lost 0 bases, J lost 4 bases, and 8 bases lay in between. The CDR3 is 14 amino acids. CDR3 region: CAISESRDADTQYF. The CDR3 nucleotides read TGTGCCATCAGTGAGTCTAGAGATGCAGATACGCAGTATTTT.

This chain joins TRBV5-4 and TRBJ1-2; weak D call: TRBD1 (6 bases). The V gene's germline CDR1 is SGHNT and CDR2 YYREEE (reference sequence). V lost 0 bases, J lost 4 bases, and 13 bases lay in between. The CDR3 covers 15 residues. The CDR3 is CASSLAGTPPYGYTF. CDR3 sequence (DNA): TGTGCCAGCAGCTTGGCTGGGACACCTCCCTATGGCTACACCTTC.

J is TRBJ2-5 and V is TRBV7-2; 9 bases map to TRBD2. The V and J ends lost 1 base and 1 base, in that order; junction bases with no gene match: 7. The germline V gene encodes CDR1 SGHTA and CDR2 FQGNSA. The CDR3 loop spans 17 amino acids. The DNA for the CDR3 is TGTGCCAGCAGCTTAGTTGCAGGCGGGGGGGCCCAAGAGACCCAGTACTTC. Translating gives CASSLVAGGGAQETQYF. Based on the CDR3 plus reference TRBV7-2 and TRBJ2-5, the full variable domain is GAGVSQSPSNKVTEKGKDVELRCDPISGHTALYWYRQSLGQGLEFLIYFQGNSAPDKSGLPSDRFSAERTGGSVSTLTIQRTQQEDSAVYLCASSLVAGGGAQETQYFGPGTRLLVL.

The CDR3 sequence: CASSSGQTQPQHF. CDR3 coding DNA: TGTGCCAGCAGTTCGGGACAGACGCAGCCCCAGCATTTT. V gene TRBV12-3 or TRBV12-4 combines with J gene TRBJ1-5; the match to TRBD1 covers 7 bases. The junction had 4 bases not matched to a gene; V was cut back by 4 bases and J by 7 bases. The CDR3 sequence is 13 residues long.

The chain joins TRBV12-5 to TRBJ2-5, with D hard to call. Trimming took off 1 base at V and 1 base at J, with 4 bases between the two ends. Germline CDR1 and CDR2: LGHNT and FRNRAP. The CDR3 length is 13 residues. The CDR3 sequence is CASGLDSQETQYF. The CDR3 DNA reads as TGTGCTAGTGGTTTGGACTCCCAAGAGACCCAGTACTTC.

The chain combines TRBV6-5 with TRBJ2-1, with D possibly matching TRBD2 (6 bases). Germline values: CDR1 MNHEY, CDR2 SVGAGI. This CDR3 is 15 amino acids long. The germline V and J ends were trimmed by 5 bases and 0 bases, with 11 bases remaining between them. This CDR3 is CASSRGSHSYNEQFF. CDR3 DNA: TGTGCCAGCAGTCGGGGGTCCCACTCCTACAATGAGCAGTTCTTC.

The chain is built from TRBV7-6 and TRBJ1-3; TRBD1 might be the D (5 bases). This CDR3 has 16 residues. Trimming left V 5 bases short and J 0 bases short, with 14 bases between. Germline V lookup: CDR1 SGHVS, CDR2 FNYEAQ. This CDR3 is CASSPGGVNSGNTIYF. In DNA, the CDR3 is TGTGCCAGCAGCCCCGGGGGGGTGAACTCTGGAAACACCATATATTTT. Using reference TRBV7-6 and TRBJ1-3 for the parts outside the CDR3, the full variable domain is GAGVSQSPRYKVTKRGQDVALRCDPISGHVSLYWYRQALGQGPEFLTYFNYEAQQDKSGLPNDRFSAERPEGSISTLTIQRTEQRDSAMYRCASSPGGVNSGNTIYFGEGSWLTVV.

This clone was recorded only once. The chain carries TRBV6-5 and TRBJ1-2; a possible D gene is TRBD1 (5 bases). Germline CDR1 is MNHEY and CDR2 is SVGAGI. This CDR3 spans 14 amino acids. V was clipped by 6 bases and J by 5 bases, with 16 bases between them. The CDR3 DNA reads TGTGCCAGCAGGGGGGGGTTTTCCGTTTATGGCTACACCTTC. Translation gives CASRGGFSVYGYTF.

V and J are TRBV6-5 and TRBJ2-2; 10 bases are a match to TRBD1. From germline, CDR1 is MNHEY and CDR2 SVGAGI. This CDR3 is 15 amino acids long. V trimming: 2 bases; J trimming: 5 bases; junction bases outside the gene matches: 2. Here the CDR3 reads CASSYGTGVTGELFF. The CDR3 DNA reads as TGTGCCAGCAGTTACGGGACAGGGGTAACCGGGGAGCTGTTTTTT.

The chain recombines TRBV4-1 with TRBJ1-1, with D possibly matching TRBD1 (5 bases). CDR1 and CDR2 (germline): MGHRA, YSYEKL. V was trimmed by 0 bases and J by 10 bases, leaving 12 bases between them. CDR3 size: 13 residues. As DNA, the CDR3 is TGCGCCAGCAGCCAAGATCGATGGAGGGGAGCTTTCTTT. Translation: CASSQDRWRGAFF.

This rearrangement joins TRBV19 to TRBJ2-2; D is unresolved. This CDR3 contains 14 residues. Germline V CDR1 and CDR2: LNHDA, SQIVND (reference sequence). With 2 bases removed from V and 0 bases from J, the gap between germline ends came to 4 bases. The CDR3 coding sequence is TGTGCCAGTAGTATAATAGCGAACACCGGGGAGCTGTTTTTT. Amino acids: CASSIIANTGELFF.

This chain uses TRBV28 with TRBJ1-5, with a tentative D call TRBD1 (5 bases). This CDR3 region has 15 residues. In germline, CDR1 is MDHEN, CDR2 SYDVKM. V was pared by 5 bases and J by 1 base, with 12 bases between. The CDR3 sequence: CASSLVDRSNQPQHF. CDR3 DNA: TGTGCCAGCAGTCTAGTCGACAGAAGCAATCAGCCCCAGCATTTT.

This chain joins TRBV5-4 and TRBJ2-3; no clear D. This CDR3 is built from 12 residues. Per the germline V gene, CDR1 is SGHNT and CDR2 is YYREEE (reference sequence). Trimming shortened V by 8 bases and J by 0 bases, and 7 bases separated the two germline ends. The CDR3 coding sequence is TGTGCCAGTAGCCGTAGCACAGATACGCAGTATTTT. Protein: CASSRSTDTQYF. The whole variable domain, filled in from reference TRBV5-4 and TRBJ2-3, reads ETGVTQSPTHLIKTRGQQVTLRCSSQSGHNTVSWYQQALGQGPQFIFQYYREEENGRGNFPPRFSGLQFPNYSSELNVNALELDDSALYLCASSRSTDTQYFGPGTRLTVL.

The chain couples TRBV14 to TRBJ2-3; 11 bases are shared with TRBD2. Germline CDR1 and CDR2: SGHDN and FVKESK. This CDR3 is 17 amino acids long. V gave up 2 bases and J gave up 2 bases; unmatched junction bases: 6. CDR3 DNA sequence: TGTGCCAGCAGCCAACCAGGGACTAGCGGACCCACAGATACGCAGTATTTT. Translating gives CASSQPGTSGPTDTQYF.

The chain has TRBV19 and TRBJ2-1, with 7 bases fitting TRBD2. Germline-derived CDR1 and CDR2 are LNHDA and SQIVND (reference sequence). The V gene end was trimmed by 7 bases and the J gene end by 4 bases; junction bases not matched to a gene: 7. The CDR3 has 14 amino acids. CDR3 in amino acids: CASKRDLVYNEQFF. In nucleotides, the CDR3 is TGTGCCAGTAAGCGGGACTTAGTGTACAATGAGCAGTTCTTC.

V gene TRBV30 combines with J gene TRBJ2-7; TRBD1 matches 7 bases. The CDR3 loop spans 13 amino acids. Looked up from germline, CDR1 is GTSNPN and CDR2 is SVGIG (reference sequence). The ends lost 1 base at V and 3 bases at J; junction bases unmatched: 3. The CDR3 coding sequence is TGTGCCTGGAGTGGGGACAGCTACTACGAGCAGTACTTC. This encodes CAWSGDSYYEQYF.

The V and J genes are TRBV5-4 and TRBJ1-1; 7 positions match TRBD1. The V gene's germline CDR1 is SGHNT and CDR2 YYREEE (reference sequence). The CDR3 length is 15 residues. Trimming at V came to 0 bases and at J to 2 bases, leaving 4 bases not matched to a gene. The CDR3 region is CASSLGRGANTEAFF. CDR3 in DNA: TGTGCCAGCAGCTTGGGCAGGGGGGCAAACACTGAAGCTTTCTTT.

As DNA, the CDR3 is TGTGCCAGCTCACCACCGGACAGATATAACTATGGCTACACCTTC. It yields the protein CASSPPDRYNYGYTF. The chain is built from TRBV18 and TRBJ1-2; D might be TRBD1 (6 bases). V lost 0 bases and J 1 base, leaving 9 bases between the germline ends. The CDR3 is 15 amino acids. Per germline, CDR1 KGHSH and CDR2 LQKENI.

This clone was seen only once. The V and J genes are TRBV18 and TRBJ1-5; the match to TRBD1 covers 8 bases. V was clipped by 2 bases and J by 0 bases; unmatched bases: 6. Germline V gene data show CDR1 as KGHSH and CDR2 as LQKENI. The CDR3 length is 17 residues. CDR3: CASSPRPGQDSNQPQHF. CDR3 DNA sequence: TGTGCCAGCTCACCAAGACCGGGACAGGATAGCAATCAGCCCCAGCATTTT. The entire variable domain, with the rest obtained from reference TRBV18 and TRBJ1-5, is as follows: NAGVMQNPRHLVRRRGQEARLRCSPMKGHSHVYWYRQLPEEGLKFMVYLQKENIIDESGMPKERFSAEFPKEGPSILRIQQVVRGDSAAYFCASSPRPGQDSNQPQHFGDGTRLSIL.

The chain carries TRBV6-1 and TRBJ1-4, with a tentative D call TRBD1 (5 bases). CDR1 and CDR2 (germline): MNHNS, SASEGT. The CDR3 length is 14 residues. Trimming took 6 bases from V and 8 from J, leaving 16 bases between them. CDR3 residues: CASSPGHGSEKLFF. CDR3 DNA: TGTGCCAGCAGCCCCGGACACGGATCGGAAAAACTGTTTTTT.

The table lists this clone with a few counts. The chain recombines TRBV7-2 with TRBJ2-7, with D maybe TRBD2 (6 bases). The CDR3 has 15 residues. Germline V gene sequence: CDR1 SGHTA, CDR2 FQGNSA. Trimming left V 3 bases short and J 0 bases short, with 12 bases between. The CDR3 protein is CASSFGGVSSYEQYF. The CDR3 coding sequence is TGTGCCAGCAGCTTCGGCGGGGTCAGCTCCTACGAGCAGTACTTC. Together with reference TRBV7-2 and TRBJ2-7, the CDR3 gives the full variable domain: GAGVSQSPSNKVTEKGKDVELRCDPISGHTALYWYRQSLGQGLEFLIYFQGNSAPDKSGLPSDRFSAERTGGSVSTLTIQRTQQEDSAVYLCASSFGGVSSYEQYFGPGTRLTVT.

The gene calls are TRBV3-1 (or the pseudogene TRBV3-2) and TRBJ1-2; TRBD1 might be the D (5 bases). V was shortened by 4 bases and J by 8 bases, with 20 bases between the two germline ends. The CDR3 is made up of 15 amino acids. CDR1 LGHDT and CDR2 YNNKEL come from the germline V gene (reference sequence). The CDR3 DNA reads as TGTGCCAGCAGCCGTTACGGGGGGAGCGCGTCCGGCTACACCTTC. Its translation is CASSRYGGSASGYTF.

This chain uses TRBV6-5 with TRBJ1-6, with 7 nucleotides matching TRBD1. The CDR3 contains 14 residues. Germline V gene data show CDR1 as MNHEY and CDR2 as SVGAGI. V shed 6 bases and J 7 bases; nucleotides not matched to a gene: 6. CDR3 residues: CASRPGQRNSPLHF. DNA for the CDR3: TGTGCCAGCAGGCCGGGACAGAGGAATTCACCCCTCCACTTT.